This TCR beta chain came from a study of blood T cell repertoires in COVID-19. Whole-study context: Acute and convalescent COVID-19 samples came from the United States, Italy and Spain. PBMCs, B-cell-depleted T cells, or T cells provided the cDNA or gDNA that made up the material.

As handled by the study authors: For nucleated cells, counts were estimated from reference gene primer amplification. The table came from immunoSEQ multiplex PCR; TCRdb's copy has only in-frame clones and leaves some out. D and trimming come from the DNA, and the V and J calls and clone size come from that table. The sample consists of fewer than 200,000 clones, more than 75% of them appearing once. With V trimmed by 0 bases and J by 6 bases, 4 bases remained unmatched. This CDR3 region has 16 residues. Germline CDR1 is ENHRY and CDR2 is SYGVKD. The receptor comes from a woman between 65 and 79 years old with COVID-19, enrolled during active disease. The chain joins TRBV10-3 to TRBJ2-2; 10 bases are a match to TRBD2. What was sequenced was peripheral blood. CDR3 protein: CAISESTLAGAGELFF. In DNA, the CDR3 is TGTGCCATCAGTGAGTCGACTCTAGCGGGAGCCGGGGAGCTGTTTTTT.